The 15 T cell receptor beta chains presented below share a single source sample, sequenced in a study of blood T cell repertoires in COVID-19. Data came from immunoSEQ multiplex PCR; TCRdb stores just in-frame clones and leaves some out. There are roughly 62,000 clones in the sample; roughly three quarters occur only once, and roughly 22% lies in the top ten. Sequencing was done on a sample of peripheral blood. These receptors all come from a woman older than 75 with active or convalescent COVID-19.

This clone was picked up a small number of times. The chain has TRBV7-8 and TRBJ2-5; TRBD2 matches 8 bases. CDR1 and CDR2 (germline): SGHVS, FQNEAQ. CDR3 length: 15 residues. J gave up 4 bases and V 5 bases, and 9 bases lay outside the gene matches. The CDR3: CASSPGLAAGETQYF. Here the CDR3 DNA reads TGTGCCAGCAGCCCTGGACTAGCCGCCGGAGAGACCCAGTACTTC.

V and J are TRBV15 and TRBJ2-1; weak D call: TRBD2 (6 bases). Trimming left V 1 base short and J 0 bases short, with 7 bases between. The CDR3 is made up of 15 amino acids. Germline loops: CDR1 LNHNV, CDR2 YYDKDF (reference sequence). The CDR3 DNA reads as TGTGCCACCAGCAGAGCGGGGGACTCCTACAATGAGCAGTTCTTC. This sequence encodes CATSRAGDSYNEQFF.

The J gene is TRBJ1-1, the V gene TRBV2, with 8 bases that match TRBD1. Germline values: CDR1 SNHLY, CDR2 FYNNEI. With 7 bases clipped from V and 4 bases from J, the junction kept 11 bases outside the gene matches. The CDR3 extends over 15 amino acids. The CDR3 nucleotides are TGTGCCAGCATGCGAGACAGGGGAGGAGGCACTGAAGCTTTCTTT. This sequence encodes CASMRDRGGGTEAFF.

V gene TRBV9 combines with J gene TRBJ2-5; perhaps TRBD1 as D (5 bases). The V gene's germline CDR1 is SGDLS and CDR2 YYNGEE. The CDR3 loop spans 13 amino acids. V lost 3 bases and J 2 bases, leaving 8 bases between the germline ends. The CDR3 DNA is TGTGCCAGCAGCGCCCGACAGCAAGAGACCCAGTACTTC. It codes for CASSARQQETQYF.

The chain uses TRBV6-5 and TRBJ2-6; maybe TRBD2 (5 bases). The germline gives CDR1 MNHEY, CDR2 SVGAGI. CDR3 size: 16 residues. The ends were cut back, 2 bases at V and 1 base at J, with 9 bases in the middle. The CDR3 bases are TGTGCCAGCAGTTACCAGGACTTATCTGGGGCCAACGTCCTGACTTTC. Amino acids: CASSYQDLSGANVLTF.

The rearrangement links TRBV5-1 to TRBJ1-1; maybe TRBD1 (5 bases). With 0 bases removed from V and 5 bases from J, the gap between germline ends came to 14 bases. The CDR3 totals 15 residues. CDR1 and CDR2 from the germline V gene are SGHRS and YFSETQ. CDR3 in DNA: TGCGCCAGCAGCTTGGGCCGTCTATCAGGGACTGAAGCTTTCTTT. As protein: CASSLGRLSGTEAFF.

This clone was recorded once. The rearrangement joins TRBV7-9 to TRBJ2-5; D is uncertain. The germline V gene encodes CDR1 SEHNR and CDR2 FQNEAQ (reference sequence). The CDR3 has 13 amino acids. The V end lost 3 bases, the J end lost 2 bases, and 7 bases lay between the germline ends. The CDR3 region is CASSFRIQETQYF. The CDR3 DNA is TGTGCCAGCAGCTTTAGAATACAAGAGACCCAGTACTTC.

This clone was observed a single time. CDR3 sequence: CASSPPPRTGGNYGYTF. The CDR3 DNA follows: TGTGCCAGCTCACCACCCCCCCGCACAGGGGGGAACTATGGCTACACCTTC. The J gene is TRBJ1-2, the V gene TRBV18, with 8 nucleotides matching TRBD1. Germline CDR1 is KGHSH and CDR2 is LQKENI. The CDR3 consists of 17 residues. V lost 0 bases and J lost 2; bases outside the gene matches: 8.

The chain is built from TRBV19 and TRBJ1-1, with D unclear. The V and J ends lost 1 base and 1 base respectively, with 10 bases between them. This CDR3 has 15 residues. Germline V gene data show CDR1 as LNHDA and CDR2 as SQIVND (reference sequence). The CDR3 is CASSIGGVKNTEAFF. CDR3 nucleotide sequence: TGTGCCAGTAGTATAGGAGGAGTAAAGAACACTGAAGCTTTCTTT. Together with reference TRBV19 and TRBJ1-1, the CDR3 gives the full variable domain: DGGITQSPKYLFRKEGQNVTLSCEQNLNHDAMYWYRQDPGQGLRLIYYSQIVNDFQKGDIAEGYSVSREKKESFPLTVTSAQKNPTAFYLCASSIGGVKNTEAFFGQGTRLTVV.

This sequence joins TRBV4-2 and TRBJ2-1; 9 positions agree with TRBD1. Trimming at V came to 4 bases and at J to 7 bases, leaving 14 bases not matched to a gene. CDR1 is LGHNA and CDR2 is YNFKEQ in the germline V gene. The CDR3 totals 17 residues. CDR3 sequence reads: CASSLRTGTGFGNEQFF. CDR3 coding DNA: TGTGCCAGCAGCCTTCGTACCGGGACAGGGTTTGGAAATGAGCAGTTCTTC.

The gene calls are TRBV5-1 and TRBJ1-4; 7 bases match TRBD1. Losses at the gene ends were 2 bases for V and 8 bases for J; bases not matched to a gene: 9. The CDR3 is made up of 15 amino acids. Germline V gene lookup returns CDR1 SGHRS and CDR2 YFSETQ. The DNA of the CDR3 is TGCGCCAGCAGCTTTGGAGGGGGCGCGGGGGAAAAACTGTTTTTT. It translates to CASSFGGGAGEKLFF.

V is TRBV5-5 and J is TRBJ1-2, with 8 bases fitting TRBD1. The CDR3 totals 12 residues. V shed 0 bases, J shed 10 bases, and the junction held 2 bases outside the gene matches. Germline lookup yields CDR1 SGHKS and CDR2 YYEKEE (reference sequence). CDR3 residues: CASSLGTGLYTF. For the CDR3, the DNA is TGTGCCAGCAGCTTGGGGACAGGGCTCTACACCTTC.

This clone has just a few counts. The rearrangement joins TRBV4-1 to TRBJ2-7; D is perhaps TRBD2 (5 bases). The CDR3 extends over 16 amino acids. The V end lost 4 bases, the J end lost 12 bases, and 28 bases lay between the germline ends. Germline V CDR1 and CDR2: MGHRA, YSYEKL. In nucleotides, the CDR3 is TGCGCCAGCAGCCCTCAAGGTTGCCGGGCGGCACCAGAGGGGTACTTC. Encoded protein: CASSPQGCRAAPEGYF.

V gene TRBV9 combines with J gene TRBJ1-1; D is perhaps TRBD1 (6 bases). Looked up from germline, CDR1 is SGDLS and CDR2 is YYNGEE. CDR3 size: 13 residues. V was cut by 4 bases and J by 8 bases, with 15 bases left in between. The CDR3, as DNA: TGTGCCAGCAGCTCTAGCACCGGGACAGAAGCTTTCTTT. Its translation: CASSSSTGTEAFF.

This clone was observed once. The chain couples TRBV9 to TRBJ1-1; weak D call: TRBD1 (6 bases). In germline, CDR1 is SGDLS, CDR2 YYNGEE. CDR3 length: 15 residues. Deletions cut 4 bases from V and 2 bases from J, with 15 bases between. CDR3 DNA sequence: TGTGCCAGCAGCAATACCGACAGGAGAAACACTGAAGCTTTCTTT. Translating it yields CASSNTDRRNTEAFF.